The rows below give T cell receptor beta chains drawn from one sample of a study of T cells in Graves' hyperthyroidism and ophthalmopathy. Using its own MiXCR run on the multiplex PCR reads, TCRdb lists one record per CDR3 protein. This sample carries 370,000 or so distinct CDR3 sequences, roughly 13% of them seen once, and the ten largest clones take less than 25%. Material: blood. Every receptor here comes from a man aged 30-40 years with Graves' hyperthyroidism that later progressed to Graves' ophthalmopathy. Both conserved end residues are trimmed from each CDR3. Each record gives: J gene, V gene, CDR3 protein.

>TRBJ2-1|TRBV5-1
ASSLAETRNEQF
>TRBJ2-1|TRBV6-1
ASSLRPDHEQF
>TRBJ1-6|TRBV20-1
SARREHNSPLH
>TRBJ2-3|TRBV28
ASSFQGRTDTQY
>TRBJ1-2|TRBV18
ASSPGREGFYGYT
>TRBJ2-7|TRBV4-1
ASSRGGGPGTYEQY
>TRBJ1-2|TRBV6-1
ASSKPGGYGYT
>TRBJ2-1|TRBV4-3
ASSLRIGRGATPHEQF
>TRBJ1-1|TRBV5-1
ASSSRTEGEAF
>TRBJ2-1|TRBV7-9
ASSLPVETEQF
>TRBJ1-1|TRBV7-8
ASSLRGREDTEAF
>TRBJ1-2|TRBV2
ASSVGGAEYGYT
>TRBJ2-3|TRBV7-6
ASSFTSGSSTDTQY
>TRBJ2-7|TRBV14
ASSQGGGLSSYEQY
>TRBJ1-3|TRBV5-1
ASSVRGEGNTIY
>TRBJ2-5|TRBV2
ASTGTSATETQY
>TRBJ1-2|TRBV20-1
SADNDRVTYGYT
>TRBJ1-1|TRBV6-5
ASSYARHTEAF
>TRBJ2-7|TRBV30
AWSLGTGGYEQY
>TRBJ1-3|TRBV6-7
ARTGLSGNTIY
>TRBJ2-6|TRBV2
ASRVSYRSSGANVLT
>TRBJ2-2|TRBV2
ASSRTTNTGELF
>TRBJ2-3|TRBV11-2
ASSLVGGPTDTQY
>TRBJ2-3|TRBV6-1
ASSFDIGVTDTQY
>TRBJ2-2|TRBV28
ASTQGRDTGELF
>TRBJ2-7|TRBV27
ASIHREKGPYEQY
>TRBJ2-1|TRBV3-1
ASSFPPFRPYNEQF
>TRBJ2-3|TRBV12-3/TRBV12-4
ASSSGGISTDTQY
>TRBJ2-3|TRBV9
ASNSLAGLSDTQY
>TRBJ2-7|TRBV9
ASSVGGQQSYEQY
>TRBJ1-2|TRBV4-1
ASSQGPLYGYT
>TRBJ1-5|TRBV28
ASSFFGGSQPQH
>TRBJ2-1|TRBV4-1
ASSQNTYNEQF
>TRBJ1-3|TRBV3-1
ASSQWFSLGSTGNTIY
>TRBJ1-6|TRBV28
ASSLRHSYNSPLH
>TRBJ1-1|TRBV12-5
ASGLVLGRVTEAF
>TRBJ2-7|TRBV30
ASGGGYEQY
>TRBJ2-4|TRBV5-6
ASSLLGAGLNIQY
>TRBJ1-5|TRBV20-1
SARETSNQPQH
>TRBJ1-1|TRBV5-1
ASSSDGATEAF